Presented here are 3 T cell receptor beta chains from one specimen sequenced in a study of cytomegalovirus exposure and HLA in healthy donors. The method was immunoSEQ multiplex PCR; TCRdb's version includes in-frame clones alone and lacks a portion of them. The sample lists some 130,000 clones, approximately 80% seen once, with roughly 27% in the top ten. The specimen sequenced was PBMCs. These receptor sequences come from a man aged 25 to 40 in good health and CMV-seropositive.

The chain recombines TRBV11-2 with TRBJ2-1; D call uncertain. The V gene's germline CDR1 is SGHAT and CDR2 FQNNGV. CDR3 length equals 16 residues. Trimming cost V 5 bases and J 2 bases, with 16 bases left between them. The CDR3 here is CASSTHHPVTYNEQFF. The CDR3 DNA follows: TGTGCCAGCAGCACACACCACCCAGTAACCTACAATGAGCAGTTCTTC.

Of note for this clone: The sample has other DNA sequences that encode this CDR3 too. The rearrangement joins TRBV9 to TRBJ1-1; tentatively, D is TRBD1 (6 bases). V lost 5 bases and J lost 2, with 7 bases in between. The CDR3 contains 12 residues. The germline V gene encodes CDR1 SGDLS and CDR2 YYNGEE. The CDR3: CASRGGNTEAFF. For the CDR3, the DNA is TGTGCCAGCAGAGGGGGAAACACTGAAGCTTTCTTT.

The chain has TRBV6-6 and TRBJ1-5; weak D call: TRBD1 (6 bases). The CDR3 spans 14 residues. Germline-derived CDR1 and CDR2 are MNHNY and SVGAGI (reference sequence). Trimming took 6 bases from V and 4 from J, leaving 13 bases between them. The CDR3 region has the DNA TGTGCCAGCAGCCAGAGACAGGTTAATCAGCCCCAGCATTTT. It is translated as CASSQRQVNQPQHF.